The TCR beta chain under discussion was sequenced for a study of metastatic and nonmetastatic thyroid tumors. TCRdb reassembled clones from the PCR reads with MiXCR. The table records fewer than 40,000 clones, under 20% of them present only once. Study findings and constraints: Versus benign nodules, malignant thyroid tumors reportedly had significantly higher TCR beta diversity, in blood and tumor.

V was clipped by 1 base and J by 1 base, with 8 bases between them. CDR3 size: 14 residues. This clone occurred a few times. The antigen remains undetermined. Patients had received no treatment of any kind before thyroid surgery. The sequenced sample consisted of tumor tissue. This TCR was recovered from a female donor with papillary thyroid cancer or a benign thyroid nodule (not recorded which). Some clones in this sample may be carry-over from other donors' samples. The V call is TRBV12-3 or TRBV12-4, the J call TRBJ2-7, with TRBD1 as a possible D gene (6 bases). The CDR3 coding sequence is TGTGCCAGCAGTTTAGACAGGGTATCCTACGAGCAGTACTTC. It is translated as CASSLDRVSYEQYF.